The rows below give T cell receptor beta chains drawn from one sample of a study of T cells in Graves' hyperthyroidism and ophthalmopathy. TCRdb ran MiXCR on the multiplex PCR reads and lists one entry per CDR3 protein. The sample includes 500,000 to 800,000 distinct CDR3 sequences, roughly 15% of them seen just once. Source material: blood. Receptors originate from a woman aged 45-60 years with Graves' ophthalmopathy. CDR3s include the opening cysteine and the closing phenylalanine or tryptophan. D genes are given only for firm matches. Size tells how often a clone was seen (once, few, many) or the class of an expanded clone, and some rows leave it out.

D: -; J: TRBJ1-6; size: -; V: TRBV7-9; CDR3: CASSTGVNSPLHF; DNA: TGTGCCAGCAGTACAGGAGTTAATTCACCCCTCCACTTT
D: TRBD2; J: TRBJ2-3; size: few; V: TRBV7-9; CDR3: CASSPLLAGDGDTQYF; DNA: TGTGCCAGCAGCCCCCTACTAGCGGGAGACGGAGATACGCAGTATTTT
D: -; J: TRBJ1-2; size: -; V: TRBV20-1; CDR3: CSATRFSGYTF; DNA: TGCAGTGCTACCCGCTTCAGTGGCTACACCTTC
D: -; J: TRBJ1-5; size: -; V: TRBV27; CDR3: CASSYVGGGFSVNRFQPQHF; DNA: TGTGCCAGCAGCTATGTGGGAGGGGGTTTCTCTGTTAACCGTTTCCAGCCCCAGCATTTT
D: -; J: TRBJ1-4; size: many; V: TRBV30; CDR3: CAWSGLGGVGEKLFF; DNA: TGTGCCTGGAGTGGCCTCGGGGGCGTCGGTGAAAAACTGTTTTTT
D: TRBD2; J: TRBJ2-3; size: once; V: TRBV10-3; CDR3: CAISRDTGTSATDTQYF; DNA: TGTGCCATCAGTAGAGATACAGGGACTAGCGCCACAGATACGCAGTATTTT
D: -; J: TRBJ2-7; size: many; V: TRBV7-2; CDR3: CASTLDAYEQYF; DNA: TGTGCCAGCACCCTCGACGCCTACGAGCAGTACTTC
D: TRBD2; J: TRBJ2-1; size: many; V: TRBV7-9; CDR3: CASNTSGGTPRAYNEQFF; DNA: TGTGCCAGCAACACTTCGGGGGGTACACCCAGGGCCTACAATGAGCAGTTCTTC
D: -; J: TRBJ1-1; size: many; V: TRBV11-2; CDR3: CASGDKPNTEAFF; DNA: TGTGCCAGCGGAGACAAGCCGAACACTGAAGCTTTCTTT
D: -; J: TRBJ1-2; size: many; V: TRBV5-1; CDR3: CASSLDRTDYGYTF; DNA: TGCGCCAGCAGCTTAGACAGGACCGACTATGGCTACACCTTC
D: -; J: TRBJ1-6; size: -; V: TRBV28; CDR3: CASSLGSHNSPLHF; DNA: TGTGCCAGCAGTCTAGGAAGTCATAATTCACCCCTCCACTTT
D: -; J: TRBJ2-7; size: many; V: TRBV12-3/TRBV12-4; CDR3: CATGTGPYEQYF; DNA: TGTGCCACCGGGACGGGGCCCTACGAGCAGTACTTC
D: -; J: TRBJ1-2; size: few; V: TRBV28; CDR3: CASSATQNPNYGYTF; DNA: TGTGCCAGCAGTGCAACACAAAACCCAAACTATGGCTACACCTTC
D: TRBD1; J: TRBJ1-1; size: many; V: TRBV2; CDR3: CASRRQGAVEAFF; DNA: TGTGCCAGCAGACGACAGGGGGCAGTTGAAGCTTTCTTT
D: -; J: TRBJ2-7; size: many; V: TRBV15; CDR3: CATSSADRLYEQYF; DNA: TGTGCCACCAGCAGCGCCGACAGGTTATACGAGCAGTACTTC
D: TRBD2; J: TRBJ2-1; size: few; V: TRBV19; CDR3: CASSWTSGRQSSYNEQFF; DNA: TGTGCCAGTAGTTGGACTAGCGGGAGGCAGAGCTCCTACAATGAGCAGTTCTTC
D: -; J: TRBJ1-1; size: many; V: TRBV28; CDR3: CASSRGMNTEAFF; DNA: TGTGCCAGCAGCCGAGGGATGAACACTGAAGCTTTCTTT
D: TRBD1; J: TRBJ2-2; size: many; V: TRBV12-3/TRBV12-4; CDR3: CASSPTGTGGSGELFF; DNA: TGTGCCAGCAGCCCTACCGGGACAGGGGGTTCCGGGGAGCTGTTTTTT
D: TRBD2; J: TRBJ2-7; size: many; V: TRBV7-2; CDR3: CASSLAGLAGGYEQYF; DNA: TGTGCCAGCAGCTTAGCTGGACTAGCGGGAGGTTACGAGCAGTACTTC
D: -; J: TRBJ1-6; size: -; V: TRBV10-3; CDR3: CATKDDRSSYNSPLHF; DNA: TGTGCCACCAAGGACGACAGGAGCTCCTATAATTCACCCCTCCACTTT
D: TRBD1; J: TRBJ1-2; size: many; V: TRBV30; CDR3: CAWSHRTGIGRGYTF; DNA: TGTGCCTGGAGCCATAGGACAGGGATAGGTCGAGGCTACACCTTC
D: -; J: TRBJ2-3; size: many; V: TRBV6-1; CDR3: CATKHSLDTQYF; DNA: TGTGCCACCAAACACTCTTTGGATACGCAGTATTTT
D: TRBD1; J: TRBJ2-7; size: -; V: TRBV24-1; CDR3: CATSDYFGTGSYEQYF; DNA: TGTGCCACCAGTGACTACTTTGGGACAGGTTCCTACGAGCAGTACTTC
D: TRBD1; J: TRBJ1-2; size: many; V: TRBV27; CDR3: CASSQQQGARNYGYTF; DNA: TGTGCCAGCAGTCAACAGCAGGGGGCGCGAAACTATGGCTACACCTTC
D: TRBD2; J: TRBJ2-7; size: many; V: TRBV4-1; CDR3: CASSLGSSGRSGEQYF; DNA: TGCGCCAGCAGCCTAGGGTCTAGCGGGAGGTCGGGAGAGCAGTACTTC
D: -; J: TRBJ1-1; size: many; V: TRBV29-1; CDR3: CSVGARGEAFF; DNA: TGCAGCGTAGGGGCTAGGGGCGAAGCTTTCTTT
D: -; J: TRBJ2-3; size: -; V: TRBV11-3; CDR3: CASSLNTGERTDTQYF; DNA: TGTGCCAGCAGCTTAAACACCGGGGAGCGAACAGATACGCAGTATTTT
D: TRBD1; J: TRBJ2-4; size: -; V: TRBV12-3/TRBV12-4; CDR3: CASSWLGQGVIQYF; DNA: TGTGCCAGCAGTTGGCTGGGACAGGGTGTCATTCAGTACTTC
D: TRBD1; J: TRBJ1-4; size: -; V: TRBV29-1; CDR3: CSVEGIGGGNEKLFF; DNA: TGCAGCGTTGAAGGGATTGGAGGGGGCAATGAAAAACTGTTTTTT
D: -; J: TRBJ2-5; size: many; V: TRBV7-9; CDR3: CASSLFGEETQYF; DNA: TGTGCCAGCAGCTTATTCGGGGAAGAGACCCAGTACTTC
D: -; J: TRBJ2-7; size: few; V: TRBV7-2; CDR3: CASSLDARVTYEQYF; DNA: TGTGCCAGCAGCTTAGACGCCAGGGTCACCTACGAGCAGTACTTC
D: -; J: TRBJ2-3; size: many; V: TRBV4-2; CDR3: CASSQGGPEGDTQYF; DNA: TGTGCCAGCAGCCAAGGTGGGCCCGAGGGAGATACGCAGTATTTT
D: TRBD2; J: TRBJ2-1; size: many; V: TRBV28; CDR3: CASRSPKLAAAGNEQFF; DNA: TGTGCCAGCAGGTCACCCAAACTAGCGGCGGCCGGCAATGAGCAGTTCTTC
D: -; J: TRBJ2-5; size: many; V: TRBV27; CDR3: CASSLSSRGETQYF; DNA: TGTGCCAGCAGTTTATCGTCCCGGGGGGAGACCCAGTACTTC
D: -; J: TRBJ2-1; size: -; V: TRBV7-3; CDR3: CASSPGVGPKSGSYNEQFF; DNA: TGTGCCAGCAGCCCAGGGGTCGGGCCCAAGTCGGGCTCCTACAATGAGCAGTTCTTC
D: -; J: TRBJ1-5; size: many; V: TRBV20-1; CDR3: CSAGPQGLNQPQHF; DNA: TGCAGTGCTGGACCGCAGGGTCTCAATCAGCCCCAGCATTTT
D: -; J: TRBJ2-1; size: many; V: TRBV5-1; CDR3: CASSWDGRDEQFF; DNA: TGCGCCAGCAGCTGGGACGGCAGGGATGAGCAGTTCTTC
D: -; J: TRBJ2-7; size: -; V: TRBV7-9; CDR3: CASSHRTTLEQYF; DNA: TGTGCCAGCAGCCATCGGACAACCCTCGAGCAGTACTTC
D: -; J: TRBJ1-4; size: few; V: TRBV5-8; CDR3: CASSRLTANEKLFF; DNA: TGTGCCAGCAGCCGATTAACAGCTAATGAAAAACTGTTTTTT
D: TRBD1; J: TRBJ2-3; size: -; V: TRBV5-1; CDR3: CASRIGVQGARTDTQYF; DNA: TGCGCCAGCAGGATAGGGGTACAGGGGGCGCGGACAGATACGCAGTATTTT
D: TRBD2; J: TRBJ2-2; size: few; V: TRBV18; CDR3: CASSPTGTSGANTGELFF; DNA: TGTGCCAGCTCACCCACCGGGACTAGCGGGGCCAACACCGGGGAGCTGTTTTTT
D: TRBD2; J: TRBJ2-5; size: few; V: TRBV4-3; CDR3: CASSQEPLGGRIQETQYF; DNA: TGCGCCAGCAGCCAAGAGCCCCTTGGCGGGAGGATCCAAGAGACCCAGTACTTC
D: -; J: TRBJ2-6; size: many; V: TRBV12-5; CDR3: CASGLVVGVGANVLTF; DNA: TGTGCTAGTGGTTTGGTAGTAGGGGTCGGGGCCAACGTCCTGACTTTC
D: -; J: TRBJ2-7; size: many; V: TRBV28; CDR3: CASSRFLSYEQYF; DNA: TGTGCCAGCAGTCGATTCCTCTCCTACGAGCAGTACTTC
D: TRBD2; J: TRBJ2-5; size: many; V: TRBV7-9; CDR3: CASSPRGLAGGRETQYF; DNA: TGTGCCAGCAGCCCTCGTGGGCTAGCGGGAGGGAGGGAGACCCAGTACTTC
D: TRBD2; J: TRBJ2-5; size: many; V: TRBV11-2; CDR3: CASSFSGAETQYF; DNA: TGTGCCAGCAGCTTCAGCGGGGCGGAGACCCAGTACTTC
D: -; J: TRBJ1-1; size: -; V: TRBV12-3/TRBV12-4; CDR3: CASFGGREYMNTEAFF; DNA: TGTGCGAGTTTCGGGGGCAGGGAATATATGAACACTGAAGCTTTCTTT
D: -; J: TRBJ2-5; size: many; V: TRBV30; CDR3: CAWSVLREALEETQYF; DNA: TGTGCCTGGAGTGTACTTAGGGAGGCGTTAGAAGAGACCCAGTACTTC
D: -; J: TRBJ1-5; size: -; V: TRBV12-3/TRBV12-4; CDR3: CASSPMGGRVNQPQHF; DNA: TGTGCCAGCAGCCCTATGGGAGGGAGGGTCAATCAGCCCCAGCATTTT
D: -; J: TRBJ2-2; size: -; V: TRBV6-2/TRBV6-3; CDR3: CASIPPGQTGELFF; DNA: TGTGCCAGCATCCCACCGGGACAAACCGGGGAGCTGTTTTTT
D: TRBD2; J: TRBJ2-1; size: many; V: TRBV2; CDR3: CASRRLAGYNEQFF; DNA: TGTGCCAGCAGGAGACTAGCGGGGTACAATGAGCAGTTCTTC
D: -; J: TRBJ1-1; size: many; V: TRBV18; CDR3: CASSPLLGDLNTEAFF; DNA: TGTGCCAGCTCACCCCTTCTGGGGGACCTGAACACTGAAGCTTTCTTT